The 28 T cell receptor beta chains below were found in one sample sequenced in a study of blood T cell repertoires in COVID-19. Clones were sequenced by immunoSEQ multiplex PCR, and TCRdb holds only the in-frame ones, with some missing. The table lists 200,000 to 250,000 clones, roughly 89% of them singletons, with about a tenth in the top ten. The sample consisted of PBMCs or T cells enriched from blood (not recorded which). Receptors were obtained from a man aged 18-30 years with acute COVID-19.

The genes are TRBV6-5 and TRBJ2-7, with 7 bases that match TRBD2. This CDR3 comprises 16 residues. Per the germline V gene, CDR1 is MNHEY and CDR2 is SVGAGI. Losses at the gene ends were 2 bases for V and 2 bases for J; bases not matched to a gene: 9. CDR3 residues: CASSYSGAGEAYEQYF. The CDR3 DNA reads as TGTGCCAGCAGTTACAGTGGCGCGGGAGAAGCCTACGAGCAGTACTTC.

The chain combines TRBV12-5 with TRBJ1-4; D gene uncertain. This CDR3 spans 15 amino acids. Germline lookup yields CDR1 LGHNT and CDR2 FRNRAP. Trimming stripped 3 bases from V and 3 bases from J, with 11 bases between. CDR3: CASGLRGGPNEKLFF. The CDR3 region has the DNA TGTGCTAGTGGTTTAAGAGGAGGGCCTAATGAAAAACTGTTTTTT.

J is TRBJ1-2 and V is TRBV7-2; no clear D. Trimming stripped 5 bases from V and 4 bases from J, with 8 bases between. In germline, CDR1 is SGHTA, CDR2 FQGNSA. CDR3 length equals 12 residues. The CDR3 sequence: CASSPGSYGYTF. The CDR3 bases are TGTGCCAGCAGCCCAGGAAGCTATGGCTACACCTTC. The entire variable domain, with the rest obtained from reference TRBV7-2 and TRBJ1-2, is as follows: GAGVSQSPSNKVTEKGKDVELRCDPISGHTALYWYRQSLGQGLEFLIYFQGNSAPDKSGLPSDRFSAERTGGSVSTLTIQRTQQEDSAVYLCASSPGSYGYTFGSGTRLTVV.

The chain carries TRBV5-5 and TRBJ2-7; unclear D gene. The CDR3 is 11 residues long. The germline gives CDR1 SGHKS, CDR2 YYEKEE (reference sequence). Trimming cost V 0 bases and J 7 bases, with 5 bases left between them. The CDR3, as DNA: TGTGCCAGCAGCTTGGTCGGGGAGCAGTACTTC. It encodes CASSLVGEQYF.

With regard to this clone: The sample has other DNA sequences that encode this CDR3 too. The genes are TRBV5-1 and TRBJ1-5; 7 bases match TRBD1. This CDR3 spans 14 amino acids. CDR1 SGHRS and CDR2 YFSETQ come from the germline V gene. V shed 2 bases and J 2 bases; nucleotides not matched to a gene: 1. The CDR3 is CASSLTGGNQPQHF. CDR3 sequence (DNA): TGCGCCAGCAGCTTAACAGGGGGCAATCAGCCCCAGCATTTT.

The genes are TRBV28 and TRBJ2-7; tentative D call: TRBD1 (5 bases). Germline V gene lookup returns CDR1 MDHEN and CDR2 SYDVKM. V dropped 3 bases and J dropped 6 bases, with 9 bases sitting between them. The CDR3 extends over 12 amino acids. This CDR3 reads CASSFQGLEQYF. DNA for the CDR3: TGTGCCAGCAGTTTCCAGGGTCTCGAGCAGTACTTC.

This clone was picked up a small number of times. The junction differs from germline at one of its ends, possibly a read error. The chain combines TRBV7-2 with TRBJ2-4; tentatively, D is TRBD2 (6 bases). CDR3 length: 11 residues. Germline V gene sequence: CDR1 SGHTA, CDR2 FQGNSA. The CDR3 here is CASSLAEIQYF. The CDR3 DNA reads TGTGCCAGCAGTTTAGCGGAGATTCAGTACTTC.

This chain uses TRBV28 with TRBJ1-5, with unresolved D. The germline V gene encodes CDR1 MDHEN and CDR2 SYDVKM. The CDR3 is 14 amino acids. V dropped 6 bases and J dropped 2 bases, with 11 bases sitting between them. The CDR3 region is CASRLLLRNQPQHF. CDR3 nucleotide sequence: TGTGCCAGCAGATTACTACTTCGCAATCAGCCCCAGCATTTT.

The chain has TRBV4-1 and TRBJ1-5; a possible D gene is TRBD1 (5 bases). This CDR3 comprises 15 residues. The germline V gene encodes CDR1 MGHRA and CDR2 YSYEKL. The ends were cut back, 4 bases at V and 0 bases at J, with 10 bases in the middle. The CDR3 sequence is CASSLDIYSNQPQHF. For the CDR3, the DNA is TGCGCCAGCAGCCTGGACATATATAGCAATCAGCCCCAGCATTTT.

The chain has TRBV11-2 and TRBJ2-4, with 10 positions matching TRBD2. Germline V gene lookup returns CDR1 SGHAT and CDR2 FQNNGV. The junction had 18 bases not matched to a gene; V was cut back by 0 bases and J by 7 bases. The CDR3 runs 20 residues. This CDR3 reads CASSLEGLEALLAGVNIQYF. CDR3 nucleotides: TGTGCCAGCAGCTTAGAAGGGTTAGAAGCGTTGCTAGCGGGAGTTAACATTCAGTACTTC.

Worth noting for this clone: Other nucleotide sequences from this sample produce the same CDR3. The chain recombines TRBV29-1 with TRBJ2-5; 11 bases fit TRBD1. CDR3 size: 14 residues. The germline V gene has CDR1 SQVTM and CDR2 ANQGSEA. The J segment lost 4 bases and the V segment lost 3 bases, leaving 4 bases of the junction unmatched. CDR3 sequence: CSVDGQGAGETQYF. The DNA for the CDR3 is TGCAGCGTTGACGGACAGGGGGCGGGAGAGACCCAGTACTTC.

V and J are TRBV5-1 and TRBJ2-1; TRBD2 matches at 14 bases. CDR3 size: 14 residues. V lost 4 bases, J lost 8 bases, and 2 bases stayed unmatched. Germline V lookup: CDR1 SGHRS, CDR2 YFSETQ. CDR3 sequence (DNA): TGCGCCAGCAGCCCGGGACTAGCGGGAGATGAGCAGTTCTTC. It translates to CASSPGLAGDEQFF.

CDR3 in amino acids: CASSYSSGRAEDEQFF. DNA for the CDR3: TGTGCCAGCAGTTATTCTAGCGGGAGGGCCGAGGATGAGCAGTTCTTC. The chain is built from TRBV11-2 and TRBJ2-1; 12 bases are shared with TRBD2. V shed 6 bases and J 8 bases; nucleotides not matched to a gene: 11. From germline, CDR1 is SGHAT and CDR2 FQNNGV. This CDR3 is built from 16 residues.

The chain uses TRBV5-1 and TRBJ2-2; 9 bases agree with TRBD1. Germline values: CDR1 SGHRS, CDR2 YFSETQ. With V trimmed by 5 bases and J by 1 base, 6 bases remained unmatched. The CDR3 totals 16 residues. DNA of the CDR3: TGCGCCAGCAGAGGGACAGGGACGTTGAACACCGGGGAGCTGTTTTTT. Encoded protein: CASRGTGTLNTGELFF.

This clone was detected a few times. The chain has TRBV5-1 and TRBJ2-7; 12 positions match TRBD2. In germline, CDR1 is SGHRS, CDR2 YFSETQ. Unmatched junction bases numbered 2, after V lost 5 bases and J lost 2 bases. The CDR3 is made up of 14 amino acids. Written as DNA, the CDR3 is TGCGCCAGCAGTCTAGCGGGAGGGACCTACGAGCAGTACTTC. Translated: CASSLAGGTYEQYF.

This clone was seen a few times. V and J are TRBV5-6 and TRBJ1-6; 8 nucleotides match TRBD1. Germline V gene lookup returns CDR1 SGHDT and CDR2 YYEEEE. The CDR3 has 14 residues. Trimming at V came to 4 bases and at J to 10 bases, leaving 7 bases not matched to a gene. This chain's CDR3 is CASSATGVRSPLHF. The DNA for the CDR3 is TGTGCCAGCAGCGCGACAGGGGTCCGATCACCCCTCCACTTT.

This chain uses TRBV11-2 with TRBJ2-1, with 8 bases lining up with TRBD2. V dropped 3 bases and J dropped 2; count of bases not matched to a gene: 6. The CDR3 spans 16 residues. From germline, CDR1 is SGHAT and CDR2 FQNNGV. The CDR3 loop is CASSFRLARTYNEQFF. The CDR3 bases are TGTGCCAGCAGCTTCCGACTAGCGCGAACCTACAATGAGCAGTTCTTC.

This chain connects TRBV5-1 to TRBJ1-4; possible D gene TRBD1, 5 bases. This CDR3 spans 14 amino acids. V was trimmed by 3 bases and J by 5 bases, leaving 11 bases between them. The germline CDR1 and CDR2 sequences are SGHRS and YFSETQ. This chain's CDR3 is CASSWGLNNEKLFF. Here the CDR3 DNA reads TGCGCCAGCAGCTGGGGACTGAACAATGAAAAACTGTTTTTT.

The chain uses TRBV5-1 and TRBJ1-4; 7 nucleotides match TRBD1. The V gene end was trimmed by 2 bases and the J gene end by 5 bases; junction bases not matched to a gene: 6. This CDR3 spans 15 amino acids. CDR1 is SGHRS, CDR2 YFSETQ, per germline. The CDR3 protein is CASSLGTASNEKLFF. Written as DNA, the CDR3 is TGCGCCAGCAGCTTAGGGACAGCCTCCAATGAAAAACTGTTTTTT.

The chain joins TRBV28 to TRBJ1-5; D is uncertain. V was shortened by 1 base and J by 1 base, with 5 bases between the two germline ends. This CDR3 region has 14 residues. CDR1 is MDHEN, CDR2 SYDVKM, per germline. CDR3 residues: CASSLFGSNQPQHF. In DNA, the CDR3 is TGTGCCAGCAGTTTATTTGGCAGCAATCAGCCCCAGCATTTT.

The chain uses TRBV5-1 and TRBJ1-6; D is unclear. The CDR3 is made up of 14 amino acids. Trimming cost V 4 bases and J 6 bases, with 11 bases left between them. Germline assignment: CDR1 SGHRS and CDR2 YFSETQ. This CDR3 reads CASSTPTVNSPLHF. The DNA of the CDR3 is TGCGCCAGCAGCACGCCGACTGTTAATTCACCCCTCCACTTT. Looking up the rest from reference TRBV5-1 and TRBJ1-6 gives the full variable domain: KAGVTQTPRYLIKTRGQQVTLSCSPISGHRSVSWYQQTPGQGLQFLFEYFSETQRNKGNFPGRFSGRQFSNSRSEMNVSTLELGDSALYLCASSTPTVNSPLHFGNGTRLTVT.

The rearrangement uses TRBV6-2 or TRBV6-3 and TRBJ2-3; no clear D gene. Germline V gene data show CDR1 as MNHEY and CDR2 as SVGEGT. Trimming left V 4 bases short and J 2 bases short, with 13 bases between. This CDR3 region has 15 residues. CDR3 sequence reads: CASSSSSSVTDTQYF. The CDR3, as DNA: TGTGCCAGCAGTTCTTCATCGTCGGTCACAGATACGCAGTATTTT.

The chain has TRBV2 and TRBJ2-5; 8 bases agree with TRBD2. Trimming at V came to 10 bases and at J to 4 bases, leaving 8 bases not matched to a gene. Germline CDR1 SNHLY, CDR2 FYNNEI. CDR3 length: 13 residues. CDR3 amino acids: CANEAGEGETQYF. The CDR3 DNA reads as TGTGCCAACGAAGCGGGGGAGGGAGAGACCCAGTACTTC.

This sequence joins TRBV28 and TRBJ1-4; a weak D match, TRBD1 (6 bases). V dropped 5 bases and J dropped 0 bases, with 16 bases sitting between them. The germline V gene encodes CDR1 MDHEN and CDR2 SYDVKM. The CDR3 is 17 residues long. The DNA for the CDR3 is TGTGCCAGCAGTGTCTCCCGGGACAATCCAACTAATGAAAAACTGTTTTTT. Protein: CASSVSRDNPTNEKLFF.

V and J are TRBV4-2 and TRBJ1-2; no clear D gene. The CDR3 length is 14 residues. CDR1 is LGHNA, CDR2 YNFKEQ, per germline. The V and J ends lost 0 bases and 3 bases respectively, with 8 bases between them. The CDR3 spells CASSQDRSDYGYTF. The CDR3 DNA reads as TGTGCCAGCAGCCAAGATCGGAGCGACTATGGCTACACCTTC.

The V gene is TRBV30, the J gene TRBJ2-2; 9 bases agree with TRBD2. The germline gives CDR1 GTSNPN, CDR2 SVGIG (reference sequence). The CDR3 runs 16 residues. Trimming at V came to 5 bases and at J to 7 bases, leaving 14 bases not matched to a gene. The CDR3 sequence: CAWSLGVTSGLGELFF. The DNA for the CDR3 is TGTGCCTGGTCCTTGGGGGTGACTAGCGGTCTCGGGGAGCTGTTTTTT.

This chain connects TRBV11-1 to TRBJ1-1; D is uncertain. This CDR3 is built from 13 residues. V was cut by 10 bases and J by 0 bases, with 12 bases left in between. Germline CDR1 and CDR2: SGHAT and FQDESV (reference sequence). The CDR3, as DNA: TGTGCCATTCAGCGGGCGATGAACACTGAAGCTTTCTTT. Its translation is CAIQRAMNTEAFF.

CDR3 in DNA: TGTGCCAGCAGCACAGGTGGACATTCGAGGAACACTGAAGCTTTCTTT. This gives the protein CASSTGGHSRNTEAFF. The rearrangement uses TRBV11-1 and TRBJ1-1, with D perhaps matching TRBD1 (5 bases). V was clipped by 5 bases and J by 1 base, with 17 bases between them. CDR1 SGHAT and CDR2 FQDESV come from the germline V gene (reference sequence). This CDR3 is built from 16 residues.